A selection of T cell receptor beta chains follows, all from one sample in a study of beta chain features in type 1 diabetes. Using immunoSEQ multiplex PCR, the repertoire was profiled, and TCRdb retains in-frame clones only, with some absent. The repertoire holds 250,000 to 400,000 clones, around 15% seen once, with over 5% in the top ten. Sequencing was carried out using central memory CD4+ T cells from blood. The receptors originated from a man aged 25-40 years in good health. CDR3s include the opening cysteine and the closing phenylalanine or tryptophan. A D gene is named only where the DNA matches it firmly. A row's size may be missing; if present it is once, few, many or a size class.

D: NA; J: TRBJ1-2; size: few; V: TRBV6-5; CDR3: CASSSGRGYTF; DNA: TGTGCCAGCAGTTCGGGCCGTGGCTACACCTTC
D: NA; J: TRBJ1-1; size: NA; V: TRBV10-1; CDR3: CASSGRMNTEAFF; DNA: TGCGCCAGCAGTGGAAGGATGAACACTGAAGCTTTCTTT
D: TRBD1; J: TRBJ1-1; size: NA; V: TRBV29-1; CDR3: CSVLTGVNTEAFF; DNA: TGCAGCGTCCTGACAGGGGTGAACACTGAAGCTTTCTTT
D: NA; J: TRBJ2-7; size: few; V: TRBV7-2; CDR3: CASSLASRAGHEQYF; DNA: TGTGCCAGCAGCTTAGCCTCCAGGGCCGGGCACGAGCAGTACTTC
D: NA; J: TRBJ2-7; size: NA; V: TRBV13; CDR3: CASSLQGYAEQYF; DNA: TGTGCCAGCAGCTTACAGGGTTATGCCGAGCAGTACTTC
D: NA; J: TRBJ2-5; size: NA; V: TRBV7-2; CDR3: CASNSLAGTQYF; DNA: TGTGCCAGCAACAGTTTAGCAGGGACCCAGTACTTC
D: NA; J: TRBJ2-5; size: NA; V: TRBV11-2; CDR3: CASSRGDSPFETQYF; DNA: TGTGCCAGCAGCCGGGGGGACAGCCCCTTTGAGACCCAGTACTTC
D: NA; J: TRBJ2-3; size: few; V: TRBV9; CDR3: CASSTTGNTDTQYF; DNA: TGTGCCAGCAGCACCACAGGGAACACAGATACGCAGTATTTT
D: NA; J: TRBJ2-4; size: few; V: TRBV7-2; CDR3: CASSPGQGGFQYF; DNA: TGTGCCAGCAGCCCTGGACAGGGAGGGTTTCAGTACTTC
D: TRBD1; J: TRBJ2-7; size: few; V: TRBV5-6; CDR3: CASSLALTGGNEQYF; DNA: TGTGCCAGCAGCTTGGCCTTGACAGGGGGTAACGAGCAGTACTTC
D: NA; J: TRBJ2-5; size: NA; V: TRBV5-6; CDR3: CASSLLGTGVIETQYF; DNA: TGTGCCAGCAGCTTATTGGGAACGGGGGTTATCGAGACCCAGTACTTC
D: NA; J: TRBJ1-6; size: few; V: TRBV7-9; CDR3: CASSGPAGAPLHF; DNA: TGTGCCAGCAGCGGCCCAGCAGGGGCACCCCTCCACTTT
D: NA; J: TRBJ2-5; size: few; V: TRBV11-2; CDR3: CASSLAGGVETQYF; DNA: TGTGCCAGCAGCTTAGCCGGGGGAGTGGAGACCCAGTACTTC
D: NA; J: TRBJ2-5; size: few; V: TRBV6-5; CDR3: CASSYGQGGTQYF; DNA: TGTGCCAGCAGTTACGGGCAGGGGGGGACCCAGTACTTC
D: NA; J: TRBJ1-3; size: NA; V: TRBV25-1; CDR3: CASSDPRAGGNTIYF; DNA: TGTGCCAGCAGTGACCCCAGGGCCGGCGGAAACACCATATATTTT
D: TRBD2; J: TRBJ2-5; size: NA; V: TRBV2; CDR3: CASGRISGRGGQETQYF; DNA: TGTGCCAGCGGCCGTATTAGCGGGCGCGGAGGCCAAGAGACCCAGTACTTC
D: TRBD1; J: TRBJ2-7; size: few; V: TRBV29-1; CDR3: CSTRTGVSYEQYF; DNA: TGCAGCACGAGGACAGGTGTAAGTTACGAGCAGTACTTC
D: NA; J: TRBJ1-2; size: few; V: TRBV4-3; CDR3: CASSQEVVRRYYGYTF; DNA: TGCGCCAGCAGCCAAGAGGTCGTCAGGCGATACTATGGCTACACCTTC
D: TRBD1; J: TRBJ1-2; size: NA; V: TRBV18; CDR3: CASSPGQGAFGYTF; DNA: TGTGCCAGCTCACCGGGACAGGGGGCGTTTGGCTACACCTTC
D: NA; J: TRBJ2-7; size: few; V: TRBV27; CDR3: CASSLGSRYEQYF; DNA: TGTGCCAGCAGTTTAGGGTCCCGCTACGAGCAGTACTTC
D: TRBD1; J: TRBJ2-7; size: NA; V: TRBV7-6; CDR3: CASSPTGVEYEQYF; DNA: TGTGCCAGCAGTCCGACAGGGGTTGAGTACGAGCAGTACTTC
D: TRBD1; J: TRBJ2-7; size: NA; V: TRBV29-1; CDR3: CSVAGQGKYEQYF; DNA: TGCAGCGTTGCCGGACAGGGAAAATACGAGCAGTACTTC
D: NA; J: TRBJ1-4; size: few; V: TRBV5-1; CDR3: CASSVTSSREKLFF; DNA: TGCGCCAGCAGCGTAACCAGCTCTCGTGAAAAACTGTTTTTT
D: NA; J: TRBJ2-7; size: few; V: TRBV7-9; CDR3: CASSVSTGYYEQYF; DNA: TGTGCCAGCAGTGTCTCTACAGGGTACTACGAGCAGTACTTC
D: NA; J: TRBJ1-1; size: few; V: TRBV10-3; CDR3: CALNAGGHSTEAFF; DNA: TGTGCGCTGAACGCGGGAGGGCATAGCACTGAAGCTTTCTTT
D: NA; J: TRBJ1-5; size: few; V: TRBV27; CDR3: CASKTWGGAGQPQHF; DNA: TGTGCCAGCAAAACCTGGGGGGGGGCCGGGCAGCCCCAGCATTTT
D: NA; J: TRBJ1-2; size: few; V: TRBV19; CDR3: CASFPHGYTF; DNA: TGTGCCAGTTTCCCCCATGGCTACACCTTC